This record looks at one T cell receptor (beta chain) sequence and its context. The data are from a study of blood T cell repertoires in COVID-19. Turning to the study itself: The United States, Italy and Spain supplied acute and convalescent COVID-19 samples. Sources were T cells, B-cell-depleted T cells, or PBMCs; the material itself was cDNA or gDNA.

This CDR3 is 13 amino acids long. Trimming shortened V by 6 bases and J by 1 base, and 10 bases separated the two germline ends. Per germline, CDR1 SGHVS and CDR2 FQNEAQ. Original processing methods: By means of reference gene primer amplification, nucleated cell counts were estimated. TCRdb's table, derived via immunoSEQ multiplex PCR, lists solely in-frame clones and lacks some. V and J calls and clone size are as listed in that table; D and trimming were resolved from the DNA. Among some 130,000 clones listed, approximately 74% were seen once. Sequenced: peripheral blood. The V call is TRBV7-8, the J call TRBJ2-7; perhaps TRBD1 as D (5 bases). This clonotype originated in a woman in her 70s with acute or convalescent COVID-19. CDR3 in amino acids: CASSLTDSYEQYF. CDR3 in DNA: TGTGCCAGCAGTTTGACAGATTCCTACGAGCAGTACTTC.